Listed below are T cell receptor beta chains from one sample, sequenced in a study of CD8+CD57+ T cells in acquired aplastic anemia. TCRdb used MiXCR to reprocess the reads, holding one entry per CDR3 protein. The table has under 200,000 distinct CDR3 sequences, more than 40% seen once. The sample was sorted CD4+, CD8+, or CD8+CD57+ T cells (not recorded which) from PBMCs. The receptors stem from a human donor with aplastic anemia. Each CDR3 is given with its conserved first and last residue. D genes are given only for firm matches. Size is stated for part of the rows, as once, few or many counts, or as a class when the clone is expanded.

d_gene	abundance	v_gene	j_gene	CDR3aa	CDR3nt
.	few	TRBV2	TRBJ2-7	CASSERAYEQYF	TGTGCCAGCAGTGAACGGGCCTACGAGCAGTACTTC
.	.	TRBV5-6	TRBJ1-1	CASSLVGGPEAFF	TGTGCCAGCAGCTTGGTCGGTGGCCCTGAAGCTTTCTTT
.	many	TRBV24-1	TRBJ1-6	CATSDYSPLHF	TGTGCCACCAGTGATTATTCACCCCTCCACTTT
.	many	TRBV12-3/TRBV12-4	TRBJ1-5	CASSQVYGGNQPQHF	TGTGCCAGCAGTCAGGTCTATGGGGGCAATCAGCCCCAGCATTTT
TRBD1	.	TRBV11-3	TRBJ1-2	CASSLATGDGYTF	TGTGCCAGCAGCTTAGCGACAGGGGATGGCTACACCTTC
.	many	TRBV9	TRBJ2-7	CASSLTLVSEQYF	TGTGCCAGCAGCCTTACCCTCGTATCCGAGCAGTACTTC
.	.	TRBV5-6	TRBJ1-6	CASSFGQGTPPLHF	TGTGCCAGCAGCTTCGGGCAGGGTACTCCACCCCTCCACTTT
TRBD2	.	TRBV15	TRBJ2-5	CATSRGLAGETQYF	TGTGCCACCAGCAGGGGACTAGCGGGAGAGACCCAGTACTTC
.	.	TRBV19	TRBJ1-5	CASSIGYRVSQPQHF	TGTGCCAGTAGTATAGGATACAGGGTCAGTCAGCCCCAGCATTTT
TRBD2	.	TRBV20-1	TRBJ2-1	CSASGGSGSYPYNEQFF	TGCAGTGCTAGTGGGGGTAGCGGGAGTTACCCCTACAATGAGCAGTTCTTC
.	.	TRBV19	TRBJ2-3	CASSIQPRRTEYF	TGTGCCAGTAGTATCCAGCCCCGAAGAACGGAGTATTTT
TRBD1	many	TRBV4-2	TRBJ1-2	CASSQEPTGNYGYTF	TGTGCCAGCAGCCAAGAGCCGACAGGGAACTATGGCTACACCTTC
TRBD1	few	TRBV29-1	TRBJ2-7	CSVESGGQGNEQYF	TGCAGCGTTGAGTCCGGGGGACAGGGAAACGAGCAGTACTTC
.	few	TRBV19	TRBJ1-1	CASSPSAVEAFF	TGTGCCAGTAGTCCTTCAGCCGTAGAAGCTTTCTTT
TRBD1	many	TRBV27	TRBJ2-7	CASRQGAGQYF	TGTGCCAGCAGGCAGGGGGCCGGGCAGTACTTC
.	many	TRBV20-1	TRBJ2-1	CSARDPPGSYNEQFF	TGCAGTGCTAGAGATCCTCCGGGCTCCTACAATGAGCAGTTCTTC
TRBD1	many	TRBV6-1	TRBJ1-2	CASSRGQSYGYTF	TGTGCCAGCAGCCGGGGACAGAGCTATGGCTACACCTTC
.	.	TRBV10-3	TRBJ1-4	CAISETGIEKLFF	TGTGCCATCAGTGAAACGGGTATTGAAAAACTGTTTTTT
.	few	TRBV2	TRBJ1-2	CASSLRPTLSYGYTF	TGTGCCAGCAGTTTAAGGCCGACACTATCCTATGGCTACACCTTC
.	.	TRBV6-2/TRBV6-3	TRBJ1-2	CASSPVRDDYGYTF	TGTGCCAGCAGTCCAGTCAGGGATGACTATGGCTACACCTTC
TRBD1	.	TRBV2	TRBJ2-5	CASTGQPEETQYF	TGTGCCAGCACGGGACAGCCAGAGGAGACCCAGTACTTC
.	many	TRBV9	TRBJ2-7	CASSVDGSYEQYF	TGTGCCAGCAGCGTAGACGGCTCCTACGAGCAGTACTTC
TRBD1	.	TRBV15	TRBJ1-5	CATSRSRDSNQPQHF	TGTGCCACCAGCAGAAGTCGGGACAGCAATCAGCCTCAGCATTTT
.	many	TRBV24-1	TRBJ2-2	CATSDVGGNTGELFF	TGTGCCACCAGTGATGTGGGGGGGAACACCGGGGAGCTGTTTTTT
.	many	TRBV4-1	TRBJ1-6	CASSQVLTEGNSPLHF	TGCGCCAGCAGCCAAGTTCTGACGGAAGGAAATTCACCCCTCCACTTT
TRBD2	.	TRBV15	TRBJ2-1	CATSRPGLADDNEQFF	TGTGCCACCAGCAGACCGGGACTAGCGGACGACAATGAGCAGTTCTTC
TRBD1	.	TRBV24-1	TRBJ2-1	CATSSTQGSQFF	TGTGCCACCAGTTCGACACAGGGGTCGCAGTTCTTC
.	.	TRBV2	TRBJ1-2	CASSHLQGNYGYTF	TGTGCCAGCAGTCATTTACAGGGAAACTATGGCTACACCTTC